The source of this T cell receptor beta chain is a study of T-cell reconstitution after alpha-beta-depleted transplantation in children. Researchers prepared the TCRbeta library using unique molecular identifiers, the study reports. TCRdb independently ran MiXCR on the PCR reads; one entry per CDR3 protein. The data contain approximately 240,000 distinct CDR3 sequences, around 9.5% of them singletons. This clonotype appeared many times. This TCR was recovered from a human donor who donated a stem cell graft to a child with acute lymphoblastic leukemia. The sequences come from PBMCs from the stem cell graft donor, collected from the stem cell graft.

The DNA for the CDR3 is TGTGCCAGCAGCTTAGAAGTGACTAGCGGGGGCTCTGAGCAGTTCTTC. The encoded protein is CASSLEVTSGGSEQFF. V gene TRBV7-9 combines with J gene TRBJ2-1; 12 bases line up with TRBD2. CDR3 length: 16 residues. Germline CDR1 is SEHNR and CDR2 is FQNEAQ (reference sequence). V gave up 1 base and J gave up 9 bases; unmatched junction bases: 7.